A single T cell receptor (beta chain) is shown here with its context. What it binds is unknown. This sample was taken from a study of T-cell reconstitution after alpha-beta-depleted transplantation in children. Study-wide results and caveats: TCRbeta diversity was high at day 60 in some patients (a result of surviving recipient T cells and thymic progenitors). One year after transplant, T-cell counts and diversity came mostly from newly produced T cells.

Preparing the TCRbeta library involved the use of unique molecular identifiers. MiXCR, applied by TCRdb to the PCR reads, yields one record per CDR3 protein. Of about 900,000 distinct CDR3 sequences detected, under 30% appear once; the ten largest clones hold about 28%. Germline loops: CDR1 SGHRS, CDR2 YFSETQ. V was pared by 5 bases and J by 4 bases, with 5 bases of the junction left unmatched. This CDR3 region has 15 residues. This specimen consisted of PBMCs, mostly from graft donor cells, obtained 360 days after TCRalphabeta/CD19-depleted stem cell transplant. The V gene is TRBV5-1, the J gene TRBJ1-6; 8 positions match TRBD1. This receptor was identified in a boy in the first two years of life who had a stem cell transplant for SCID, so the T cells may come from the graft donor. The CDR3 loop is CASRSTGEYNSPLHF. In DNA form, the CDR3 reads TGCGCCAGCAGATCGACAGGGGAATATAATTCACCCCTCCACTTT. The full variable domain, its missing parts supplied by reference TRBV5-1 and TRBJ1-6, is KAGVTQTPRYLIKTRGQQVTLSCSPISGHRSVSWYQQTPGQGLQFLFEYFSETQRNKGNFPGRFSGRQFSNSRSEMNVSTLELGDSALYLCASRSTGEYNSPLHFGNGTRLTVT.